The rows below give T cell receptor beta chains drawn from one sample of a study of blood T cell repertoires in COVID-19. Libraries were prepared by immunoSEQ multiplex PCR; TCRdb keeps only in-frame clonotypes and omits some of them. This table has some 70,000 clones, 82% appearing once. The sequenced material came from peripheral blood. These receptors were collected from a man aged 55 to 70 with acute or convalescent COVID-19. Both conserved end residues are part of each CDR3. A D gene is named only where the DNA matches it firmly. A clone size is listed for some rows: how often the clone was seen (once, few, many), or a class if it is expanded.

TRBJ2-1,NA,NA,TRBV20-1,CSASRDIYNEQFF,TGCAGTGCTAGTCGGGACATCTACAATGAGCAGTTCTTC
TRBJ1-1,NA,NA,TRBV10-2,CASSETGMNTEAFF,TGCGCCAGCAGTGAGACAGGAATGAACACTGAAGCTTTCTTT
TRBJ1-6,TRBD1,NA,TRBV5-1,CASSLRTGDSPLHF,TGCGCCAGCAGCTTACGTACAGGGGATTCACCCCTCCACTTT
TRBJ1-5,TRBD1,NA,TRBV30,CAWSQDRGNQPQHF,TGTGCCTGGAGCCAGGACAGGGGGAATCAGCCCCAGCATTTT
TRBJ2-5,NA,NA,TRBV12-3/TRBV12-4,CASSPSSAETQYF,TGTGCCAGCAGTCCGAGTTCTGCGGAGACCCAGTACTTC
TRBJ1-3,NA,once,TRBV12-3/TRBV12-4,CASSSRSGNTIYF,TGTGCCAGCAGTTCGCGCTCTGGAAACACCATATATTTT
TRBJ2-2,NA,few,TRBV7-2,CASSLTFGSNTGELFF,TGTGCCAGCAGCTTAACGTTTGGCTCCAACACCGGGGAGCTGTTTTTT
TRBJ2-7,TRBD2,many,TRBV7-9,CASSLFGGYEQYF,TGTGCCAGCAGCTTATTCGGGGGGTACGAGCAGTACTTC
TRBJ1-6,TRBD1,medium-sized,TRBV4-2,CASSTTGASSYNSPLHF,TGTGCCAGCAGCACGACAGGGGCCAGCTCCTATAATTCACCCCTCCACTTT
TRBJ1-1,NA,NA,TRBV3-1/TRBV3-2,CASSLTARLLNTEAFF,TGTGCCAGCAGCCTCACAGCACGGTTACTGAACACTGAAGCTTTCTTT
TRBJ2-3,NA,NA,TRBV9,CASSPQTGTDTQYF,TGTGCCAGCAGCCCCCAGACTGGCACAGATACGCAGTATTTT
TRBJ2-1,TRBD2,NA,TRBV12-5,CASGLVPGGPYNEQFF,TGTGCTAGTGGTTTGGTTCCGGGGGGACCCTACAATGAGCAGTTCTTC
TRBJ1-2,NA,NA,TRBV19,CASSIEGTTQRGYTF,TGTGCCAGTAGTATAGAAGGCACAACCCAGCGCGGCTACACCTTC
TRBJ1-1,TRBD1,NA,TRBV15,CATSREDREAFF,TGTGCCACCAGCAGAGAGGACAGGGAAGCTTTCTTT
TRBJ1-1,NA,NA,TRBV18,CASSPLAQGISEAFF,TGTGCCAGCTCACCTCTCGCACAGGGAATCTCTGAAGCTTTCTTT
TRBJ2-1,TRBD2,NA,TRBV5-4,CASSRGLAGGLSYNEQFF,TGTGCCAGCAGCCGGGGACTAGCGGGGGGCCTCTCCTACAATGAGCAGTTCTTC
TRBJ1-4,TRBD1,NA,TRBV6-5,CASSYVIRGRPEKLFF,TGTGCCAGCAGTTACGTCATCAGGGGGCGCCCTGAAAAACTGTTTTTT
TRBJ1-2,NA,NA,TRBV4-3,CASSQDFGRAFGGYTF,TGCGCCAGCAGCCAAGATTTCGGCAGGGCCTTTGGGGGCTACACCTTC